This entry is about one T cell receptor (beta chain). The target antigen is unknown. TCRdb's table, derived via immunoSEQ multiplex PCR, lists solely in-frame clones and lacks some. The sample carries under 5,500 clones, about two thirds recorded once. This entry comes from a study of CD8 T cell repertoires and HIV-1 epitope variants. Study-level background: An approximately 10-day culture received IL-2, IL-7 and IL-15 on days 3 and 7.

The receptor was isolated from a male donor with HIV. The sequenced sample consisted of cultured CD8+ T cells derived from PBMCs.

For the CDR3, the DNA is TGTGCCAGCAGCTATATTATCAAGCAACAAAGTCGGGCCAACGTCCTGACTTTC. This sequence encodes CASSYIIKQQSRANVLTF. This chain joins TRBV11-2 and TRBJ2-6; D call uncertain. The CDR3 has 18 amino acids. The V end was cut by 4 bases, the J end by 5 bases, with 21 bases between. Germline V CDR1 and CDR2: SGHAT, FQNNGV.